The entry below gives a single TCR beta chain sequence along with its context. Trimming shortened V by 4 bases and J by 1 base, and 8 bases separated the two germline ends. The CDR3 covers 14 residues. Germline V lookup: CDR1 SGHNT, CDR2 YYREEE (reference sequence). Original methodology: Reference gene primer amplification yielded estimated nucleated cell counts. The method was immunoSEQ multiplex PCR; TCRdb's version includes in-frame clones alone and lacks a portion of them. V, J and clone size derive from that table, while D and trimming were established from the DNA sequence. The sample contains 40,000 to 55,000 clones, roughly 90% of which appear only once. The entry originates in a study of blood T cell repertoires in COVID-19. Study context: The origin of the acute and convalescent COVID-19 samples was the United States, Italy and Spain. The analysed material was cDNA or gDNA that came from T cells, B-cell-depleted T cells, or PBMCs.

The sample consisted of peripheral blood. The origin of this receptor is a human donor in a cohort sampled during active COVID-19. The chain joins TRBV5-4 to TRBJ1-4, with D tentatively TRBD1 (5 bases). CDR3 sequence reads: CASSPGGTNEKLFF. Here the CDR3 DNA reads TGTGCCAGCAGCCCGGGGGGAACTAATGAAAAACTGTTTTTT.